Below, one TCR beta chain is given with its context. Method: immunoSEQ multiplex PCR; TCRdb's copy keeps in-frame clones and lacks some. This sample has tens of thousands of clones, with about 76% found just once. The ends were cut back, 3 bases at V and 6 bases at J, with 8 bases in the middle. The CDR3 spans 13 residues. This entry is derived from a study of blood T cell repertoires in COVID-19. The source is a human donor in a cohort sampled during active COVID-19. The gene calls are TRBV12-3 or TRBV12-4 and TRBJ1-4; tentatively, D is TRBD1 (6 bases). Sequencing was performed on peripheral blood. As DNA, the CDR3 is TGTGCCAGCAGTTTCAGGGGTTATGAAAAACTGTTTTTT. The encoded protein is CASSFRGYEKLFF.